Below are 24 T cell receptor beta chains sequenced from a single sample in a study of beta chain features in type 1 diabetes. Points from the study as a whole: Among patients with Type 1 diabetes, TCRB CDR3s were moderately but significantly shorter in every one of the four CD4+ subsets.

The investigators reverse transcribed all of the isolated RNA, so they sequenced expressed TCRB transcripts. Sequencing used immunoSEQ multiplex PCR; TCRdb keeps in-frame clones, though not all of them. The sample records hundreds of thousands of clones, about an eighth being singletons. What these receptors recognize is not known. The sample taken for sequencing was naive CD4+ T cells from blood. The receptors shown here come from a man aged 18 to 30 with type 1 diabetes.

The chain links TRBV25-1 to TRBJ2-5; no clear D gene. The CDR3 spans 15 residues. The germline V and J ends were trimmed by 3 bases and 2 bases, with 13 bases remaining between them. Per germline, CDR1 MGHDK and CDR2 SYGVNS. The CDR3, as DNA: TGTGCCAGCAGTGAGCCCTCCTTGTTACAAGAGACCCAGTACTTC. Translated: CASSEPSLLQETQYF.

In its sample, this clone was seen a few times. The chain links TRBV7-2 to TRBJ2-7; the match to TRBD1 covers 8 bases. V was clipped by 5 bases and J by 2 bases; unmatched bases: 5. Germline loops: CDR1 SGHTA, CDR2 FQGNSA. CDR3 length: 14 amino acids. The CDR3 coding sequence is TGTGCCAGCAGCACCGGACAGGGAACCTACGAGCAGTACTTC. Translating gives CASSTGQGTYEQYF.

The chain recombines TRBV27 with TRBJ2-5; 7 bases fit TRBD1. Germline values: CDR1 MNHEY, CDR2 SMNVEV (reference sequence). The CDR3 covers 15 residues. The trim removed 8 bases at V and 4 bases at J, leaving 13 bases unmatched. The CDR3 bases are TGTGCCAGCCGCAGCGACAGGGCCGGGGTAGAGACCCAGTACTTC. Encoded protein: CASRSDRAGVETQYF.

The chain carries TRBV30 and TRBJ1-1; unclear D gene. The germline V gene has CDR1 GTSNPN and CDR2 SVGIG (reference sequence). The V end lost 7 bases, the J end lost 7 bases, and 13 bases lay between the germline ends. The CDR3 runs to 11 residues. The CDR3 DNA follows: TGTGCCTCCAAGAGGGCGGGTGAAGCTTTCTTT. This gives the protein CASKRAGEAFF.

This clone was counted only a few times. This sequence joins TRBV18 and TRBJ1-1; D is uncertain. The CDR3 is made up of 11 amino acids. Germline V CDR1 and CDR2: KGHSH, LQKENI. CDR3 residues: CVTWGNTEAFF. The CDR3 DNA follows: TGTGTCACGTGGGGGAACACTGAAGCTTTCTTT.

This chain joins TRBV4-1 and TRBJ2-3; D may be TRBD2 (6 bases). The CDR3 runs 17 residues. V dropped 1 base and J dropped 2 bases, with 16 bases sitting between them. Per the germline V gene, CDR1 is MGHRA and CDR2 is YSYEKL. The CDR3: CASSQVISPGATDTQYF. CDR3 in DNA: TGCGCCAGCAGCCAAGTAATATCCCCGGGAGCCACAGATACGCAGTATTTT.

This clone was recorded a few times. The chain carries TRBV14 and TRBJ2-5; either TRBD1 or TRBD2 may fit D (5 bases each). Germline V lookup: CDR1 SGHDN, CDR2 FVKESK. V gave up 1 base and J gave up 11 bases, with 11 bases separating them. The CDR3 is 12 residues long. CDR3 DNA sequence: TGTGCCAGCAGCCAAGCTCGAGGGGAGCAGTACTTC. Its protein is CASSQARGEQYF.

V gene TRBV6-1 combines with J gene TRBJ1-5, with D maybe TRBD1 (5 bases). Trimming stripped 1 base from V and 1 base from J, with 5 bases between. The germline V gene has CDR1 MNHNS and CDR2 SASEGT. This CDR3 spans 14 amino acids. CDR3 in DNA: TGTGCCAGCAGTGAAGGGACAAGCAATCAGCCCCAGCATTTT. Its translation: CASSEGTSNQPQHF.

This clone was seen a few times. This chain connects TRBV11-2 to TRBJ2-1; possible D gene TRBD1, 6 bases. The germline gives CDR1 SGHAT, CDR2 FQNNGV. This CDR3 region has 14 residues. Trimming took 6 bases from V and 7 from J, leaving 16 bases between them. The CDR3 loop reads CASRDIRGKNEQFF. The CDR3 DNA follows: TGTGCCAGCAGGGATATCAGGGGCAAAAATGAGCAGTTCTTC.

The chain couples TRBV11-1 to TRBJ2-4; D gene ambiguous. Per the germline V gene, CDR1 is SGHAT and CDR2 is FQDESV (reference sequence). This CDR3 has 15 amino acids. V was pared by 1 base and J by 8 bases, with 15 bases between. Written as DNA, the CDR3 is TGTGCCAGCAGCTTAGGGGCTTCACCTGGGGACATTCAGTACTTC. Its translation is CASSLGASPGDIQYF.

The chain combines TRBV5-1 with TRBJ2-1; D unresolved. Trimming cost V 1 base and J 5 bases, with 4 bases left between them. The CDR3 covers 12 residues. Germline V gene lookup returns CDR1 SGHRS and CDR2 YFSETQ. The CDR3 DNA follows: TGCGCCAGCAGCTTGTCGCACAATGAGCAGTTCTTC. Encoded protein: CASSLSHNEQFF.

This clone was picked up a small number of times. The chain links TRBV19 to TRBJ1-6; TRBD1 might be the D (5 bases). The CDR3 covers 15 residues. V was clipped by 5 bases and J by 6 bases, with 14 bases between them. Germline loops: CDR1 LNHDA, CDR2 SQIVND (reference sequence). CDR3 residues: CASSPVRGANSPLHF. DNA for the CDR3: TGTGCCAGTAGTCCCGTTAGGGGTGCTAATTCACCCCTCCACTTT.

The sample holds a few counts of this clone. The genes are TRBV7-2 and TRBJ2-7; D tentatively fits TRBD1 or TRBD2 (5 bases each). The V gene's germline CDR1 is SGHTA and CDR2 FQGNSA. CDR3 size: 14 residues. The V gene lost 1 base and the J gene lost 5 bases, with 12 bases spanning the gap. This chain's CDR3 is CASSLVGWGNEQYF. CDR3 DNA sequence: TGTGCCAGCAGCTTAGTGGGGTGGGGGAACGAGCAGTACTTC.

Only a few counts were recorded for this clone. The chain combines TRBV9 with TRBJ1-5, with 9 bases that match TRBD1. Per the germline V gene, CDR1 is SGDLS and CDR2 is YYNGEE. Trimming cost V 3 bases and J 6 bases; bases outside gene matches: 10. The CDR3 consists of 16 residues. The DNA for the CDR3 is TGTGCCAGCAGCGCGGGAGGGGACAGGGAAGGTCAGCCCCAGCATTTT. This translates into CASSAGGDREGQPQHF.

The chain employs TRBV2 and TRBJ2-4; the D call may be TRBD1 or TRBD2 (5 bases each). This CDR3 has 11 amino acids. CDR1 SNHLY and CDR2 FYNNEI come from the germline V gene. V lost 6 bases and J 9 bases, leaving 9 bases between the germline ends. The CDR3 protein is CASRGVGIQYF. The CDR3 DNA reads as TGTGCCAGCAGGGGGGTTGGCATTCAGTACTTC.

The CDR3 spells CSVMTSLGDTQYF. CDR3 DNA: TGCAGCGTCATGACTAGTCTCGGGGATACGCAGTATTTT. The gene calls are TRBV29-1 and TRBJ2-3, with D perhaps matching TRBD2 (6 bases). Per the germline V gene, CDR1 is SQVTM and CDR2 is ANQGSEA. V dropped 6 bases and J dropped 6 bases, with 16 bases sitting between them. The length of the CDR3 is 13 residues.

The CDR3 loop reads CASSIGRVSGELFF. The CDR3, as DNA: TGTGCCAGTAGTATTGGTAGGGTTTCCGGGGAGCTGTTTTTT. V usage is TRBV19 and J usage is TRBJ2-2; no reliable D call. The V gene lost 3 bases and the J gene lost 6 bases, with 11 bases spanning the gap. Germline V gene data show CDR1 as LNHDA and CDR2 as SQIVND (reference sequence). CDR3 size: 14 residues.

There are a few counts of this clone. The V call is TRBV28, the J call TRBJ2-1; TRBD1 is a possible D gene (5 bases). Trimming pared 6 bases from V and 4 bases from J, leaving 16 bases between. This CDR3 contains 15 residues. Germline V gene data show CDR1 as MDHEN and CDR2 as SYDVKM. CDR3 nucleotide sequence: TGTGCCAGCAGGCCGACCAGGGCTCGGTACAATGAGCAGTTCTTC. Protein product: CASRPTRARYNEQFF.

This clone has a handful of counts. CDR3: CAISATLAGVETQYF. In DNA form, the CDR3 reads TGTGCCATCAGCGCTACTCTAGCGGGAGTTGAGACCCAGTACTTC. The chain joins TRBV10-3 to TRBJ2-5; 10 bases fit TRBD2. Looked up from germline, CDR1 is ENHRY and CDR2 is SYGVKD. CDR3 length: 15 residues. J gave up 5 bases and V 6 bases, and 9 bases lay outside the gene matches.

This chain joins TRBV2 and TRBJ2-5; 10 bases agree with TRBD1. Germline V gene sequence: CDR1 SNHLY, CDR2 FYNNEI. V lost 6 bases, J lost 5 bases, and 6 bases stayed unmatched. The CDR3 covers 14 residues. CDR3 in amino acids: CASRTTGGVETQYF. CDR3 DNA: TGTGCCAGCAGGACGACAGGGGGCGTCGAGACCCAGTACTTC.

Comment on this clone: This specimen includes other DNA sequences encoding the same CDR3. CDR3 amino acids: CASSQVAGGSYEQYF. For the CDR3, the DNA is TGTGCCAGCAGCCAAGTAGCGGGGGGCTCCTACGAGCAGTACTTC. The chain is built from TRBV14 and TRBJ2-7, with 10 positions matching TRBD2. The CDR3 is 15 residues long. With V trimmed by 1 base and J by 0 bases, 0 bases remained unmatched. The germline V gene encodes CDR1 SGHDN and CDR2 FVKESK.

The chain employs TRBV12-5 and TRBJ2-5, with D unresolved. V lost 1 base and J lost 7, with 7 bases in between. Germline assignment: CDR1 LGHNT and CDR2 FRNRAP. This CDR3 contains 12 residues. CDR3 DNA sequence: TGTGCTAGTGGTTTGGACTTAGGGACCCAGTACTTC. Its translation: CASGLDLGTQYF.

About this clone itself: The same CDR3 also results from other DNA sequences found in this sample. The gene calls are TRBV30 and TRBJ1-2; no reliable D call. V lost 1 base, J lost 4 bases, and 4 bases lay in between. Germline V gene data show CDR1 as GTSNPN and CDR2 as SVGIG (reference sequence). The CDR3 is 11 residues long. CDR3 sequence: CAWSAFYGYTF. The CDR3 nucleotides read TGTGCCTGGAGTGCGTTCTATGGCTACACCTTC.

The genes are TRBV11-2 and TRBJ2-3; D unresolved. Trimming shortened V by 5 bases and J by 4 bases, and 13 bases separated the two germline ends. This CDR3 is 14 amino acids long. Germline V lookup: CDR1 SGHAT, CDR2 FQNNGV. For the CDR3, the DNA is TGTGCCAGCAGCCTAATCGGGTACGCAGATACGCAGTATTTT. Translating gives CASSLIGYADTQYF.